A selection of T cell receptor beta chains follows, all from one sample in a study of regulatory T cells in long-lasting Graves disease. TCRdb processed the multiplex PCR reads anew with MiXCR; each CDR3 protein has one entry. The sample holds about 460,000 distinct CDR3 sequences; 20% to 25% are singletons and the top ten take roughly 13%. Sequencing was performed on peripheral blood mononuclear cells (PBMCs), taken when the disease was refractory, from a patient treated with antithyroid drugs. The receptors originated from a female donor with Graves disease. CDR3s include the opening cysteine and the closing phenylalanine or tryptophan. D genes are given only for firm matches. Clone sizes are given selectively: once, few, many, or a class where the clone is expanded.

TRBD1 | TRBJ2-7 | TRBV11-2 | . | TGTGCCAGCAGGGGGGACAGAGGCTACGAGCAGTACTTC | CASRGDRGYEQYF
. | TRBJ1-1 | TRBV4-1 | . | TGCGCCAGCAGCCAGGGCCGGACGGAGAACACTGAAGCTTTCTTT | CASSQGRTENTEAFF
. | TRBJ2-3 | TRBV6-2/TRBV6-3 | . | TGTGCCAGCAGTAGGCCTAGCACAGATACGCAGTATTTT | CASSRPSTDTQYF
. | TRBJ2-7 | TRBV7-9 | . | TGTGCCAGCAGCTTAGTCGGAAGCGGTACCTACGAGCAGTACTTC | CASSLVGSGTYEQYF
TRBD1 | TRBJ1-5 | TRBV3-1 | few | TGTGCCAGCAGCCAGGAATCGGCAGGGGGCCATCAGCCCCAGCATTTT | CASSQESAGGHQPQHF
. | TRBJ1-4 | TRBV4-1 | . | TGCGCCAGCAGCCATCGACAGGAGAGTAATGAAAAACTGTTTTTT | CASSHRQESNEKLFF
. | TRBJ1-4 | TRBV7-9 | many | TGTGCCAGCAGCGGGGCGAATAATGAAAAACTGTTTTTT | CASSGANNEKLFF
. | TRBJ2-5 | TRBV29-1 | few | TGCAGCGTTGAAGCTGTGGAGGGGTGGCAGACCCAGTACTTC | CSVEAVEGWQTQYF
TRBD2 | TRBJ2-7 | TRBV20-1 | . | TGCAGTGCTAGTGGACTAGCGGGGGCGACGAACTACGAGCAGTACTTC | CSASGLAGATNYEQYF
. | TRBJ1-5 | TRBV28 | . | TGTGCCAGCAGCCGGACTGACAGTTATCAGGGCCAGCATTTT | CASSRTDSYQGQHF
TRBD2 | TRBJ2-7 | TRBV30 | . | TGTGCCTGGAGTGGAAGCGGGAGCTCCTACGAGCAGTACTTC | CAWSGSGSSYEQYF
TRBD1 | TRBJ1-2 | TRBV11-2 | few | TGTGCCAGCAGCTTAGAGGGGGACAGGGTCGGCTACACCTTC | CASSLEGDRVGYTF
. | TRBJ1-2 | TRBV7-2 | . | TGTGCCAGCAGCTTAGTCGAGGGTAGGGGCTACACCTTC | CASSLVEGRGYTF
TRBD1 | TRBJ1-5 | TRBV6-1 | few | TGTGCCAGCACCCCCGACAGGGGGCCATCCAATCAGCCCCAGCATTTT | CASTPDRGPSNQPQHF